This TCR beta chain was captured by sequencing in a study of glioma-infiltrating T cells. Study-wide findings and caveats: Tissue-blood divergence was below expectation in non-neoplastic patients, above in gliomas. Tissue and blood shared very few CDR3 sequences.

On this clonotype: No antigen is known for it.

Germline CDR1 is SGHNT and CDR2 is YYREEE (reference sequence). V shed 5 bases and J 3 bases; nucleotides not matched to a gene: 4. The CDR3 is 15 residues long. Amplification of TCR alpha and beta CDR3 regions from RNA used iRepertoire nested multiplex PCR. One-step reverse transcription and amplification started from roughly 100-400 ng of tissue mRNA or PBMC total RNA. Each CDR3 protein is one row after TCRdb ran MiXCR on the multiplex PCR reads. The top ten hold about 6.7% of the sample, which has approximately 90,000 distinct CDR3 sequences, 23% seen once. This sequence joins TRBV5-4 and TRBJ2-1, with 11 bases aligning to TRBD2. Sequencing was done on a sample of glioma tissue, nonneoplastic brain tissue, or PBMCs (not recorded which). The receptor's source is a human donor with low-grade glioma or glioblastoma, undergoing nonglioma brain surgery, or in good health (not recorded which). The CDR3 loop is CASRDTSGGYNEQFF. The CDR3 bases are TGTGCCAGCAGGGATACTAGCGGGGGCTACAATGAGCAGTTCTTC.